This T cell receptor beta chain stems from a study of Graves' ophthalmopathy and Graves' hyperthyroidism. The V end was cut by 2 bases, the J end by 6 bases, with 17 bases between. The germline gives CDR1 MGHDK, CDR2 SYGVNS. The CDR3 is made up of 15 amino acids. RNA transcripts provided the template for amplifying TCR beta CDR3 regions. First-round RT-PCR used HTBI primers; second-round multiplex PCR followed. Each CDR3 protein is one row after TCRdb ran MiXCR on the multiplex PCR reads. Of around 660,000 distinct CDR3 sequences in the sample, over 40% are singletons; the top ten hold around 3.3%. Study results and caveats: Most clonotypes expanded in thyroid above 0.001 frequency were present in blood too.

At least ten counts were recorded for this clonotype. Its cognate antigen is unknown. This receptor was taken from an adult man with Graves' ophthalmopathy. The gene calls are TRBV25-1 and TRBJ2-7; D might be TRBD2 (6 bases). The sequenced sample was peripheral blood. The CDR3 protein is CASSEGGTAFVEQYF. The DNA of the CDR3 is TGTGCCAGCAGTGAAGGGGGGACTGCTTTTGTCGAGCAGTACTTC.